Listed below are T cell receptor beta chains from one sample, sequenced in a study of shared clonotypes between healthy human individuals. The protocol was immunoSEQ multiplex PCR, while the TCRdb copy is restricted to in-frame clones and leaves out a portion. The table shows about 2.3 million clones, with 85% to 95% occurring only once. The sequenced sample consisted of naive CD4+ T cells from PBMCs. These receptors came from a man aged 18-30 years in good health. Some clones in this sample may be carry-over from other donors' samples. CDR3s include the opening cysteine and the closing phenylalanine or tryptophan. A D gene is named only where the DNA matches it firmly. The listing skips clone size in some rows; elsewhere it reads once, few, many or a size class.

cdr3_aa: CASRPGTGGNTIYF
cdr3_nt: TGTGCCAGCAGACCCGGGACAGGGGGAAACACCATATATTTT
j_call: TRBJ1-3
clone_size: .
v_call: TRBV6-1
d_call: TRBD1

cdr3_aa: CASSLGGVREQYF
cdr3_nt: TGTGCCAGCAGCTTGGGGGGGGTCAGGGAGCAGTACTTC
j_call: TRBJ2-7
clone_size: .
v_call: TRBV7-2
d_call: TRBD2

cdr3_aa: CASSLTQGDGGYTF
cdr3_nt: TGTGCCAGCAGCTTAACCCAGGGGGACGGTGGCTACACCTTC
j_call: TRBJ1-2
clone_size: .
v_call: TRBV5-6
d_call: TRBD1

cdr3_aa: CASGLGRDEQFF
cdr3_nt: TGTGCTAGTGGTTTGGGGCGGGATGAGCAGTTCTTC
j_call: TRBJ2-1
clone_size: once
v_call: TRBV12-5
d_call: .

cdr3_aa: CASSRTGVNQPQHF
cdr3_nt: TGTGCCAGCAGCCGGACAGGAGTCAATCAGCCCCAGCATTTT
j_call: TRBJ1-5
clone_size: once
v_call: TRBV5-6
d_call: TRBD1

cdr3_aa: CASSPGTPGYGYTF
cdr3_nt: TGTGCCAGCAGCCCTGGGACGCCAGGGTATGGCTACACCTTC
j_call: TRBJ1-2
clone_size: .
v_call: TRBV28
d_call: .

cdr3_aa: CASTYRDRGNYGYTF
cdr3_nt: TGTGCCAGCACTTACCGGGACAGGGGTAACTATGGCTACACCTTC
j_call: TRBJ1-2
clone_size: .
v_call: TRBV6-6
d_call: TRBD1

cdr3_aa: CASREVQGAGGGYTF
cdr3_nt: TGTGCCAGCAGGGAAGTACAGGGGGCAGGTGGCGGCTACACCTTC
j_call: TRBJ1-2
clone_size: .
v_call: TRBV6-1
d_call: TRBD1

cdr3_aa: CASSRSLSGGMELSGQYF
cdr3_nt: TGTGCCAGCAGCCGATCTCTCTCCGGCGGGATGGAATTGAGCGGGCAGTACTTC
j_call: TRBJ2-7
clone_size: .
v_call: TRBV7-2
d_call: .

cdr3_aa: CASSVDNVLTF
cdr3_nt: TGCGCCAGCAGCGTAGACAACGTCCTGACTTTC
j_call: TRBJ2-6
clone_size: .
v_call: TRBV5-1
d_call: .

cdr3_aa: CASSAGTSNEQFF
cdr3_nt: TGTGCCAGCAGCGCCGGGACTAGTAATGAGCAGTTCTTC
j_call: TRBJ2-1
clone_size: .
v_call: TRBV9
d_call: TRBD2